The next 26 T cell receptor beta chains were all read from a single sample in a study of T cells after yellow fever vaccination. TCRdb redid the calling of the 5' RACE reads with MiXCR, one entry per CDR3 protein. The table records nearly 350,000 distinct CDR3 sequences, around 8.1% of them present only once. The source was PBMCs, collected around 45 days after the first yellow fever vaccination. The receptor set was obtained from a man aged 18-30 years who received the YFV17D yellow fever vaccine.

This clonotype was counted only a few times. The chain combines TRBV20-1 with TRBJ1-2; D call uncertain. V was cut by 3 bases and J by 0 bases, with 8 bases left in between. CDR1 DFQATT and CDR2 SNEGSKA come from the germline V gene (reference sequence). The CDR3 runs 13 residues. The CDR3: CSASPKSNYGYTF. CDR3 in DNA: TGCAGTGCTAGCCCAAAGTCTAACTATGGCTACACCTTC.

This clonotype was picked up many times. CDR3 amino acids: CASSQDRPFFSSGQADTQYF. For the CDR3, the DNA is TGCGCCAGCAGCCAAGATCGCCCGTTTTTTTCTAGTGGGCAGGCAGATACGCAGTATTTT. The chain couples TRBV4-1 to TRBJ2-3; D call uncertain. The CDR3 covers 20 residues. CDR1 MGHRA and CDR2 YSYEKL come from the germline V gene. V shed 0 bases and J shed 4 bases, with 26 bases lying between them.

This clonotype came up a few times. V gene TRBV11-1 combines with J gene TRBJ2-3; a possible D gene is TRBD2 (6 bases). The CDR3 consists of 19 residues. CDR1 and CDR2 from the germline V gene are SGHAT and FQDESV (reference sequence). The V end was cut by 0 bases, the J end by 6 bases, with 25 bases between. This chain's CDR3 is CASSLAGRGRLTLGDTQYF. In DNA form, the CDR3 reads TGTGCCAGCAGCTTAGCTGGTCGGGGGAGACTAACCCTCGGGGATACGCAGTATTTT.

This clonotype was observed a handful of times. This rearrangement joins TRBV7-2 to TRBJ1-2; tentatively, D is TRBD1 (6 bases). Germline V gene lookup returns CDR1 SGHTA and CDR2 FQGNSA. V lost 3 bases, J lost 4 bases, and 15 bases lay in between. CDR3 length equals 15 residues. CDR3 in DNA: TGTGCCAGCAGCTTGGACAGATCGGTAATCTATGGCTACACCTTC. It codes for CASSLDRSVIYGYTF. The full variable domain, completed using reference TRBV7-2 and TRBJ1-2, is GAGVSQSPSNKVTEKGKDVELRCDPISGHTALYWYRQSLGQGLEFLIYFQGNSAPDKSGLPSDRFSAERTGGSVSTLTIQRTQQEDSAVYLCASSLDRSVIYGYTFGSGTRLTVV.

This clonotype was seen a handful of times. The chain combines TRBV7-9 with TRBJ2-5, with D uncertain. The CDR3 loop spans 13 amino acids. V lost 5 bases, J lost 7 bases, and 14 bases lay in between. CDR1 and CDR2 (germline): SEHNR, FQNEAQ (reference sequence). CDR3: CASSVVGEPTQYF. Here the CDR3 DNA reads TGTGCCAGCAGCGTAGTAGGCGAACCGACCCAGTACTTC.

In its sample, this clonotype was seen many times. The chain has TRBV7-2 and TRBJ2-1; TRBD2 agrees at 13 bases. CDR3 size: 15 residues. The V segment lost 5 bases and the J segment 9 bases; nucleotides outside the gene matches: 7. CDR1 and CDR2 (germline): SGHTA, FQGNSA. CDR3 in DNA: TGTGCCAGCAGCCCGACTAGCGGGGGGCCGGGTGAGCAGTTCTTC. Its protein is CASSPTSGGPGEQFF.

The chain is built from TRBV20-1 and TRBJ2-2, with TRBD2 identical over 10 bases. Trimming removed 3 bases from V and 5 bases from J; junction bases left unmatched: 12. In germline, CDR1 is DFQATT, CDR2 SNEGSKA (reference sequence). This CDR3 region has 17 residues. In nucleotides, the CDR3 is TGCAGTGCTAGCTCAGCTAGCGGGGGCTCGCTGACCGGGGAGCTGTTTTTT. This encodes CSASSASGGSLTGELFF.

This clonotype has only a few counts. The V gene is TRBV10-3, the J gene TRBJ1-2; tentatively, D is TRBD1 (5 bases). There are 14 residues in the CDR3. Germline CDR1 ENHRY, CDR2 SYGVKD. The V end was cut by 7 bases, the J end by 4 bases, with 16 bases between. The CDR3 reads CAIKNPQAVYGYTF. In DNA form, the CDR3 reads TGTGCCATCAAAAACCCACAGGCCGTCTATGGCTACACCTTC.

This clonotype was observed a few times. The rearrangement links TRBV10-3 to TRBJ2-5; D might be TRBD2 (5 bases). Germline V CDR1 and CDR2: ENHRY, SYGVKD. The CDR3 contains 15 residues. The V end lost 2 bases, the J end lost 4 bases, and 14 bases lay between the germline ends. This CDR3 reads CAISESGSSPETQYF. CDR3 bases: TGTGCCATCAGTGAGAGCGGAAGCAGTCCAGAGACCCAGTACTTC.

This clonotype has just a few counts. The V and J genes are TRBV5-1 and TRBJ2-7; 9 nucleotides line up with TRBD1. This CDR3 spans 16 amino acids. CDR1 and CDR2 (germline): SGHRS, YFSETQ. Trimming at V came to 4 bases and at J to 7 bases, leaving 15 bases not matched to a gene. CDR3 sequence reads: CASSGFSGQGSEEQYF. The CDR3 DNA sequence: TGCGCCAGCAGCGGCTTTTCGGGACAGGGTTCTGAAGAGCAGTACTTC.

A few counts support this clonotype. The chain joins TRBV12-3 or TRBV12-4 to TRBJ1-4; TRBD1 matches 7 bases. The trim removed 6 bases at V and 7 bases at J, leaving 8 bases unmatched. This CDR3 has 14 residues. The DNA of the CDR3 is TGTGCCAGCAGCCCCGGGACAGTCGGTGAAAAACTGTTTTTT. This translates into CASSPGTVGEKLFF.

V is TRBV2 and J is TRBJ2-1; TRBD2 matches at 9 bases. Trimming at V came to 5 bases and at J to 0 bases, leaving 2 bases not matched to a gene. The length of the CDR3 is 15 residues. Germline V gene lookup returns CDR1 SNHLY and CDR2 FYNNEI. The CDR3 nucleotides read TGTGCCAGCAGTCGAGCGGGGGGCTCCTACAATGAGCAGTTCTTC. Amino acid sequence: CASSRAGGSYNEQFF.

The CDR3 region is CASSLRQGSNEQFF. The CDR3 DNA is TGTGCCAGCAGCTTAAGACAGGGGAGCAATGAGCAGTTCTTC. The rearrangement uses TRBV7-3 and TRBJ2-1, with 8 bases that match TRBD1. The CDR3 is 14 residues long. V was clipped by 1 base and J by 6 bases; unmatched bases: 2. The V gene's germline CDR1 is SGHTA and CDR2 FQGTGA.

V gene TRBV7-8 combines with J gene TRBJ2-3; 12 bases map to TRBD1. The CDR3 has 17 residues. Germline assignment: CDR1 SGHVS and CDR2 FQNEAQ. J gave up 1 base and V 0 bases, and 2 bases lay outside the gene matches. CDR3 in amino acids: CASSLAGTGGRTDTQYF. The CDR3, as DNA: TGTGCCAGCAGCTTAGCAGGGACAGGGGGCCGCACAGATACGCAGTATTTT.

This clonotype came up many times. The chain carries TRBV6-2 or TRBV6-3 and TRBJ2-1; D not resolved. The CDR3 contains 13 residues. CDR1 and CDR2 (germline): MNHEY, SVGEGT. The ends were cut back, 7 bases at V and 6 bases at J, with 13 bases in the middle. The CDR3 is CASTMRNSNEQFF. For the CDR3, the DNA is TGTGCCAGCACGATGCGTAATAGCAATGAGCAGTTCTTC.

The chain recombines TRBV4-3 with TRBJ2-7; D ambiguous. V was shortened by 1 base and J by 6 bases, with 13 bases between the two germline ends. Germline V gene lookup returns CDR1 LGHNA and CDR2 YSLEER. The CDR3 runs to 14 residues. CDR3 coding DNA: TGCGCCAGCAGCCAAGGAGTGGGATACGGCGAGCAGTACTTC. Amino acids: CASSQGVGYGEQYF.

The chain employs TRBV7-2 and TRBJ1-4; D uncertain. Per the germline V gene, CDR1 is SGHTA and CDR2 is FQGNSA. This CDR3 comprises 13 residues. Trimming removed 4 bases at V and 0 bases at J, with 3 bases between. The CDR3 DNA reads TGTGCCAGCAGCTCCGCAACTAATGAAAAACTGTTTTTT. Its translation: CASSSATNEKLFF.

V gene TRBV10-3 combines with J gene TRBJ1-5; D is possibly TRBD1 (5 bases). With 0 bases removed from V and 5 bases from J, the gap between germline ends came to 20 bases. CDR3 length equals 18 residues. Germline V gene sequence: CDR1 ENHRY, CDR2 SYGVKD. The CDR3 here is CAISESPGGVGFHQPQHF. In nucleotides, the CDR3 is TGTGCCATCAGTGAGTCCCCGGGGGGGGTGGGGTTTCATCAGCCCCAGCATTTT.

The CDR3 nucleotides read TGTGCCACCAGCAGGGGACAGACCTATGGCTACACCTTC. Amino acid sequence: CATSRGQTYGYTF. The rearrangement joins TRBV15 to TRBJ1-2; 7 nucleotides match TRBD1. CDR1 is LNHNV and CDR2 is YYDKDF in the germline V gene (reference sequence). Trimming took 3 bases from V and 4 from J; bases not matched to a gene: 2. This CDR3 is built from 13 residues.

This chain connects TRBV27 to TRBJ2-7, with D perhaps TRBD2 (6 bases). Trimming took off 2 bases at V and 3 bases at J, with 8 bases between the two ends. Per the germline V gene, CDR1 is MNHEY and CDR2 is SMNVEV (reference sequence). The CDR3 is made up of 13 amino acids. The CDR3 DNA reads TGTGCCAGCAGTTTAACGGGGGACTACGAGCAGTACTTC. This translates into CASSLTGDYEQYF.

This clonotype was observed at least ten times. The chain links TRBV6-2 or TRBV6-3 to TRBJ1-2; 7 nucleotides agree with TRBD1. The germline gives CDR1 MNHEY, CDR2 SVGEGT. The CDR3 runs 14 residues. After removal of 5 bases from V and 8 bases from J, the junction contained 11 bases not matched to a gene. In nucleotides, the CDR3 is TGTGCCAGCAGTCTATCCAGACAGGGAAGCGGCTACACCTTC. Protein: CASSLSRQGSGYTF.

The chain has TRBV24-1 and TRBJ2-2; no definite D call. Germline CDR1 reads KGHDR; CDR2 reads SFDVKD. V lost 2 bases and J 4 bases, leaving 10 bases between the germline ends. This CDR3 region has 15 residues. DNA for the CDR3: TGTGCCACCAGTGATTGGAACCAGATCACCGGGGAGCTGTTTTTT. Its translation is CATSDWNQITGELFF.

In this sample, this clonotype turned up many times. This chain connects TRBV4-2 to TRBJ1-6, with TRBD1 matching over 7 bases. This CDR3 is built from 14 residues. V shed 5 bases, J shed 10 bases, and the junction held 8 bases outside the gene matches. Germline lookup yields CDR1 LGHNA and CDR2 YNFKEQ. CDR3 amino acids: CASSGRQGESPLHF. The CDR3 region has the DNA TGTGCCAGCAGCGGGAGACAGGGAGAGTCACCCCTCCACTTT.

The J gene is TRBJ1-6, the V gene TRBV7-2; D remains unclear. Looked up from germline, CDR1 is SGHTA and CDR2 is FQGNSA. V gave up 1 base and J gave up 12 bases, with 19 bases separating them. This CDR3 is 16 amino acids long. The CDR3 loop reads CASSLGAVRTGGPLHF. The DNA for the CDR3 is TGTGCCAGCAGCTTAGGGGCAGTTCGTACGGGAGGACCCCTCCACTTT.

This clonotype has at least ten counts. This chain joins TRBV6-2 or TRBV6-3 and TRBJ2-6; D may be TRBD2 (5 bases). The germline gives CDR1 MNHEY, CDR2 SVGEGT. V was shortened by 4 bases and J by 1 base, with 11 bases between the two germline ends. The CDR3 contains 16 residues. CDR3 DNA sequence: TGTGCCAGCAGTTTCCACGGGGATTCTGGGGCCAACGTCCTGACTTTC. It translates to CASSFHGDSGANVLTF.

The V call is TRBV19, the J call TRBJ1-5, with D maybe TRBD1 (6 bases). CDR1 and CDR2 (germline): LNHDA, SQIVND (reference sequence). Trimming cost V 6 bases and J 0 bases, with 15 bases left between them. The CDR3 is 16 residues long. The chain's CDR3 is CASSPQGPFSNQPQHF. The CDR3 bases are TGTGCCAGTAGCCCACAGGGACCCTTTAGCAATCAGCCCCAGCATTTT.